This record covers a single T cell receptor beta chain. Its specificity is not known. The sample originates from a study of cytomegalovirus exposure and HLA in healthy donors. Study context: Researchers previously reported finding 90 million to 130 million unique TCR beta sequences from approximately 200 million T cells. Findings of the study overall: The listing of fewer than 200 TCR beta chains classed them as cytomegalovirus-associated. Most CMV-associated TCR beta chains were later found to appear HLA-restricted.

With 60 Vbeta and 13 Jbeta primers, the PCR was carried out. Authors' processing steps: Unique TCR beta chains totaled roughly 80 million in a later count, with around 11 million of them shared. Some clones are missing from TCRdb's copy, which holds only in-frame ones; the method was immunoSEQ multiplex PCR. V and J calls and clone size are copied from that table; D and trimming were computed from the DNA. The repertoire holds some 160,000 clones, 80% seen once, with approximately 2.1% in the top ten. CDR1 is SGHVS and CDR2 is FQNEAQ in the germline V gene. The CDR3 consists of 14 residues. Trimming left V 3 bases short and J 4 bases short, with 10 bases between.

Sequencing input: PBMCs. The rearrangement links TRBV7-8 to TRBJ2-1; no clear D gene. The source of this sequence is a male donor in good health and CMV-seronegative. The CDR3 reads CASSFYNLYNEQFF. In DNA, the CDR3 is TGTGCCAGCAGCTTTTATAACTTATACAATGAGCAGTTCTTC.